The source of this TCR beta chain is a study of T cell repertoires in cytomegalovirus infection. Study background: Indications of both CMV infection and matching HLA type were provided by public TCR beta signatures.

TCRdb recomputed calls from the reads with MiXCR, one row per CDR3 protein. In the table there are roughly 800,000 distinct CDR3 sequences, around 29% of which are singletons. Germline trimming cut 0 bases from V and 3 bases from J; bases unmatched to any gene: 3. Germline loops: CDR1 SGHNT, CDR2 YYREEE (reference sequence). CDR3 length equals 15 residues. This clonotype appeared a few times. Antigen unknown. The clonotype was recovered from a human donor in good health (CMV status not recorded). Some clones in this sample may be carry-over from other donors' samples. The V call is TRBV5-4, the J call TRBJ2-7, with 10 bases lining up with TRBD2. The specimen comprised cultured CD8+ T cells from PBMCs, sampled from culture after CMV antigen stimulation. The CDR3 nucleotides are TGTGCCAGCAGCTTGGTCACTAGCGGGGACTACGAGCAGTACTTC. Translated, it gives CASSLVTSGDYEQYF.